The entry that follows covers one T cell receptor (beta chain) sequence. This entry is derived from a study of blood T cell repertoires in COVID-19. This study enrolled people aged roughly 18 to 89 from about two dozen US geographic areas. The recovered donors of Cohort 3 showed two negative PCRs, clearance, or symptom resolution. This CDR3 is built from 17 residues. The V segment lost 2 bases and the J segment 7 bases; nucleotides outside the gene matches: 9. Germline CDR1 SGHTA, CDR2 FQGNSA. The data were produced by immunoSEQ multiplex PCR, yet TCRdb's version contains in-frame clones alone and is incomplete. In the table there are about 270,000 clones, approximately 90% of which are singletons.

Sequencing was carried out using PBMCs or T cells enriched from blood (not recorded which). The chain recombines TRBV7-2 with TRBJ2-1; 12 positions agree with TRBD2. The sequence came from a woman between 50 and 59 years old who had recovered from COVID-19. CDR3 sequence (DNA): TGTGCCAGCAGCTTAACTAGCGGGAGGACCGGTCGAAATGAGCAGTTCTTC. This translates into CASSLTSGRTGRNEQFF.